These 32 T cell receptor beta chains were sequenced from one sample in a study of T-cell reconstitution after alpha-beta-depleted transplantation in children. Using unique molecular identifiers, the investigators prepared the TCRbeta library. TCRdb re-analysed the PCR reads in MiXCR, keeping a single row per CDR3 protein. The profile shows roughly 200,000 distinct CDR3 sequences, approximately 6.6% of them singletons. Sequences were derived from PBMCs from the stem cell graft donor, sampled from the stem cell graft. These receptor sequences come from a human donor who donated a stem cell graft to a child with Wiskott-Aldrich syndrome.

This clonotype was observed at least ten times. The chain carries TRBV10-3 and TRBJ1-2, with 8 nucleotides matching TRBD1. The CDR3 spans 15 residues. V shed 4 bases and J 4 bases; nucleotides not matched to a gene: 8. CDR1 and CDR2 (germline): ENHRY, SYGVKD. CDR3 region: CAISVGQVVAYGYTF. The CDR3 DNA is TGTGCCATCAGTGTGGGACAGGTGGTAGCCTATGGCTACACCTTC.

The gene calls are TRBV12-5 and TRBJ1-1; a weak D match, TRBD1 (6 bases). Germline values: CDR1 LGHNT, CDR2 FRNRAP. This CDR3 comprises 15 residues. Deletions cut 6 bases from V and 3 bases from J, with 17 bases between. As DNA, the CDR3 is TGTGCTAGTGGCGCCCCGGGGGCCCGGGACACTGAAGCTTTCTTT. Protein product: CASGAPGARDTEAFF.

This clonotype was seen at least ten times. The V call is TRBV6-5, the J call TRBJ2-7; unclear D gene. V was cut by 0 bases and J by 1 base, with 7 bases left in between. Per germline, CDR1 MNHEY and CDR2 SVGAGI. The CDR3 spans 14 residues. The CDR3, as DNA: TGTGCCAGCAGTTACTCGAGCGAATCCTACGAGCAGTACTTC. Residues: CASSYSSESYEQYF.

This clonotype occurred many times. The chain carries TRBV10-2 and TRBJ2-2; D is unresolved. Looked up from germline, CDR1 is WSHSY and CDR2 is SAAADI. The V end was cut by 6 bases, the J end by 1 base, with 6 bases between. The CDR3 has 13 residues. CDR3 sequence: CASRPGNTGELFF. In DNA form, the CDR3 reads TGCGCCAGCAGGCCAGGGAACACCGGGGAGCTGTTTTTT.

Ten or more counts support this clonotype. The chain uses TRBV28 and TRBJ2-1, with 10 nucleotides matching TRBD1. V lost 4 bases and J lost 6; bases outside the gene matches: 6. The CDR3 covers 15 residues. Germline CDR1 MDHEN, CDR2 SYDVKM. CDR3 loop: CASSSTGTGANEQFF. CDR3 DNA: TGTGCCAGCAGTTCAACCGGGACAGGGGCCAATGAGCAGTTCTTC.

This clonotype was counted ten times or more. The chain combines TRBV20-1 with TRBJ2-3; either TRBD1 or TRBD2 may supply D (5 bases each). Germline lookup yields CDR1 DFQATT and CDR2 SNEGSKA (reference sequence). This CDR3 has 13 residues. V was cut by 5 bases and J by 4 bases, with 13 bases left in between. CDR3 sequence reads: CSAEGRGADTQYF. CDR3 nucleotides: TGCAGTGCTGAGGGACGAGGCGCAGATACGCAGTATTTT.

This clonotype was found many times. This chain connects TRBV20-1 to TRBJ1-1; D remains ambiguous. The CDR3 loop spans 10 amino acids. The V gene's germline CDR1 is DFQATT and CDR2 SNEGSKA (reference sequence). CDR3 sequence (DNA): TGCAGCGGTGGGAGGACTGAAGCTTTCTTT. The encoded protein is CSGGRTEAFF.

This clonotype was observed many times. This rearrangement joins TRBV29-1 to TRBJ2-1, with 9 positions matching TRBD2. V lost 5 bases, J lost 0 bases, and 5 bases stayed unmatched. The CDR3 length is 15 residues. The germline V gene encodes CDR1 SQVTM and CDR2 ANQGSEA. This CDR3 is CSVYAGGFSYNEQFF. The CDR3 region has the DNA TGCAGCGTTTATGCGGGAGGGTTCTCCTACAATGAGCAGTTCTTC.

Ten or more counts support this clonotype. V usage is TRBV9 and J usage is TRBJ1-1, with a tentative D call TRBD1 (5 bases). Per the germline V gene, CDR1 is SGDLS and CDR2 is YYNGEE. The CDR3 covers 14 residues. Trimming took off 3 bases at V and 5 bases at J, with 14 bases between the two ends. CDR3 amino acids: CASSAGAGPTEAFF. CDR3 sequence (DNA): TGTGCCAGCAGCGCGGGCGCGGGGCCAACTGAAGCTTTCTTT.

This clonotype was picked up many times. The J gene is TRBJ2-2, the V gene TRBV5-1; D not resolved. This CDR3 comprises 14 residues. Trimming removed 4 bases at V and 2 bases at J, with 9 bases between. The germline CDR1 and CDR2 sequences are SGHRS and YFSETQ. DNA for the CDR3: TGCGCCAGCAGCGGACCTCAAAACACCGGGGAGCTGTTTTTT. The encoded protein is CASSGPQNTGELFF.

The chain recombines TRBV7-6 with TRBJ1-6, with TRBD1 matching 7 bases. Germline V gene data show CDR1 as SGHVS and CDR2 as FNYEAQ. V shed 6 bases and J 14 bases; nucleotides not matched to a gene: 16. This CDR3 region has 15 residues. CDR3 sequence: CASSLTGDRRVALHF. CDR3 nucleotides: TGTGCCAGCAGTTTAACAGGGGATCGCCGGGTAGCCCTCCACTTT. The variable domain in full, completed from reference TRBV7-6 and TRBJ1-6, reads GAGVSQSPRYKVTKRGQDVALRCDPISGHVSLYWYRQALGQGPEFLTYFNYEAQQDKSGLPNDRFSAERPEGSISTLTIQRTEQRDSAMYRCASSLTGDRRVALHFGNGTRLTVT.

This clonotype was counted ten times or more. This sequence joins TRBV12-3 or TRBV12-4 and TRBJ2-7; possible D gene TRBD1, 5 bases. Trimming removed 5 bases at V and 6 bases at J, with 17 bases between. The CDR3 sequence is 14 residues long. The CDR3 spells CASSLRTRGSEQYF. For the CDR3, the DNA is TGTGCCAGCAGTCTGAGGACAAGGGGTTCCGAGCAGTACTTC.

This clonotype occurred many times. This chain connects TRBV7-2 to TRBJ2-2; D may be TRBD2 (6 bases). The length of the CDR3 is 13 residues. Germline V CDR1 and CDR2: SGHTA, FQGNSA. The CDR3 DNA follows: TGTTTTGGGGCGGGATCCAACACCGGGGAGCTGTTTTTT. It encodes CFGAGSNTGELFF.

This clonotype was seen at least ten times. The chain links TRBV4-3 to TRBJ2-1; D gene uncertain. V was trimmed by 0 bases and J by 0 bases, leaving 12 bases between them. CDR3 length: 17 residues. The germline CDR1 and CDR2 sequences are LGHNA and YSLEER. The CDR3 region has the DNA TGCGCCAGCAGCCAAGAAGTGCGGCAGTCCTCCTACAATGAGCAGTTCTTC. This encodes CASSQEVRQSSYNEQFF.

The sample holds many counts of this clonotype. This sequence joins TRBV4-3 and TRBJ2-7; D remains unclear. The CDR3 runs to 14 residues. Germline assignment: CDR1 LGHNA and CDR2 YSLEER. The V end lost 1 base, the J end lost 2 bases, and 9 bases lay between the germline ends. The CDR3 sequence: CASSQALYPYEQYF. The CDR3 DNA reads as TGCGCCAGCAGCCAAGCACTTTACCCCTACGAGCAGTACTTC.

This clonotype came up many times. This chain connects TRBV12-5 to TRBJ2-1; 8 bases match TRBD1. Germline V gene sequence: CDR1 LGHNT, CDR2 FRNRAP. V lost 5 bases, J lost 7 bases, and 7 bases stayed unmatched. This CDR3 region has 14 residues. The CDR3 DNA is TGTGCTAGTGGTCCAAGGACAGGGAGGAATGAGCAGTTCTTC. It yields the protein CASGPRTGRNEQFF.

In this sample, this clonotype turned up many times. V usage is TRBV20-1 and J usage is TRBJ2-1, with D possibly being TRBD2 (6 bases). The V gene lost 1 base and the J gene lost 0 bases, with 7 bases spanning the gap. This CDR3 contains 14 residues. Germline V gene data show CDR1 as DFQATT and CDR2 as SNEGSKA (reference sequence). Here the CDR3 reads CSARVGSSYNEQFF. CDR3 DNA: TGCAGTGCTAGAGTCGGGAGCTCCTACAATGAGCAGTTCTTC.

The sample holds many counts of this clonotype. The CDR3 DNA reads TGCAGTGTCTCGGGGTGGCAAGAGACCCAGTACTTC. As protein: CSVSGWQETQYF. The V gene is TRBV20-1, the J gene TRBJ2-5, with D possibly TRBD2 on 5 matching bases. The CDR3 runs to 12 residues. Trimming pared 7 bases from V and 2 bases from J, leaving 11 bases between. Germline V CDR1 and CDR2: DFQATT, SNEGSKA (reference sequence).

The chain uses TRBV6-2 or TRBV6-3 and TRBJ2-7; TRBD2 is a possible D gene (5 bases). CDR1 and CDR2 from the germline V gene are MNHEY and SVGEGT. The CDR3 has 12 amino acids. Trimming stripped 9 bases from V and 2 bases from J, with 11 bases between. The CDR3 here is CASLGDTYEQYF. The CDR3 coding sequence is TGTGCCAGTCTCGGGGATACCTACGAGCAGTACTTC.

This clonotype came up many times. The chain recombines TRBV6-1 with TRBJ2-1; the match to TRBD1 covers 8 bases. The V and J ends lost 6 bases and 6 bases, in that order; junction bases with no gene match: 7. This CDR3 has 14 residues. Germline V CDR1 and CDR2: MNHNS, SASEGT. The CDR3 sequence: CASSSTGGINEQFF. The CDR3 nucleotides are TGTGCCAGCAGCAGCACAGGGGGTATCAATGAGCAGTTCTTC.

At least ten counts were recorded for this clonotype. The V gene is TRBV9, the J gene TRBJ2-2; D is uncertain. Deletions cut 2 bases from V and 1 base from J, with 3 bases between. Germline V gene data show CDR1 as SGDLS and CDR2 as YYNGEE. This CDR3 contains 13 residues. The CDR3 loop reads CASSVKNTGELFF. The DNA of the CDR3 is TGTGCCAGCAGCGTTAAGAACACCGGGGAGCTGTTTTTT.

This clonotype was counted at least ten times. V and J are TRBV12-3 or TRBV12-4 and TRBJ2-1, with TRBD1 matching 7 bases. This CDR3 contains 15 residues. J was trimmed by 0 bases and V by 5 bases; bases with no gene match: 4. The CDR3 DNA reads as TGTGCCAGCAGTAAGACAGGGAGCTCCTACAATGAGCAGTTCTTC. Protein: CASSKTGSSYNEQFF.

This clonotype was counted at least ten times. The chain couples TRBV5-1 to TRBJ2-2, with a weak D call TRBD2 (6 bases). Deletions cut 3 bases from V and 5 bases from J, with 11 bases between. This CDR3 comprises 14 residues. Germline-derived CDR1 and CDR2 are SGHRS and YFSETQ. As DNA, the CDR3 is TGCGCCAGCAGCTCGGGAGCACCTACCGGGGAGCTGTTTTTT. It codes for CASSSGAPTGELFF.

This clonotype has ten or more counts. The CDR3 DNA follows: TGCAGCGTTGGAAGACGGAACACTGAAGCTTTCTTT. Translation gives CSVGRRNTEAFF. The chain couples TRBV29-1 to TRBJ1-1; the D is unclear. The CDR3 loop spans 12 amino acids. Trimming shortened V by 4 bases and J by 1 base, and 7 bases separated the two germline ends. Germline V gene data show CDR1 as SQVTM and CDR2 as ANQGSEA.

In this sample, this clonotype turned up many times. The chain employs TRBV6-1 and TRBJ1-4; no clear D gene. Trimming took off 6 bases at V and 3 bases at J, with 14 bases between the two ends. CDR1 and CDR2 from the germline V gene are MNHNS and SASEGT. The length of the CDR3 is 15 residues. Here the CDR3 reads CASSETFGANEKLFF. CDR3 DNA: TGTGCCAGCAGCGAGACGTTCGGGGCTAATGAAAAACTGTTTTTT.

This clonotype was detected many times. The chain's CDR3 is CASSSRLAPGEQFF. Here the CDR3 DNA reads TGCGCCAGCAGCTCCCGACTAGCCCCGGGTGAGCAGTTCTTC. The chain is built from TRBV5-1 and TRBJ2-1, with TRBD2 matching 7 bases. Germline V lookup: CDR1 SGHRS, CDR2 YFSETQ. V shed 3 bases and J 9 bases; nucleotides not matched to a gene: 9. The CDR3 sequence is 14 residues long.

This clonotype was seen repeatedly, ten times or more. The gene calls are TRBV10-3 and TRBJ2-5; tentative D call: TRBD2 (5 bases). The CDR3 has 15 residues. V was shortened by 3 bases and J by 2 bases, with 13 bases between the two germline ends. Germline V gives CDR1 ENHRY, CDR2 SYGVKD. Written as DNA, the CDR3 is TGTGCCATCAGTGACCCCGGACTGGAGCAAGAGACCCAGTACTTC. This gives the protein CAISDPGLEQETQYF.

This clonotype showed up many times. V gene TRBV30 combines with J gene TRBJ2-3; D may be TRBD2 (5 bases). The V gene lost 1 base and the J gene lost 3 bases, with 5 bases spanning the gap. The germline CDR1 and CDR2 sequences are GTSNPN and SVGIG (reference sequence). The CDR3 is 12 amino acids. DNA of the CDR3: TGTGCCTGGAGTGGGACTACAGATACGCAGTATTTT. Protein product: CAWSGTTDTQYF.

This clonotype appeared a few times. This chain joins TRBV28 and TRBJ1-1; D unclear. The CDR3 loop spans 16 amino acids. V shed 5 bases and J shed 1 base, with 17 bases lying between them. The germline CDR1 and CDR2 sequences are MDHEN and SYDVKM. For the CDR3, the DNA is TGTGCCAGCAGTCCCTCCGGGGAGGTTGGGAACACTGAAGCTTTCTTT. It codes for CASSPSGEVGNTEAFF.

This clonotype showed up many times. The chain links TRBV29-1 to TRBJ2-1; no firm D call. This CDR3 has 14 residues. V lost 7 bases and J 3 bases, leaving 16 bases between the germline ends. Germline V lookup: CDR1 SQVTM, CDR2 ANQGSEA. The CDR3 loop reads CSAIWHRNYNEQFF. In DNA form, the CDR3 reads TGCAGCGCCATCTGGCACCGGAACTACAATGAGCAGTTCTTC.

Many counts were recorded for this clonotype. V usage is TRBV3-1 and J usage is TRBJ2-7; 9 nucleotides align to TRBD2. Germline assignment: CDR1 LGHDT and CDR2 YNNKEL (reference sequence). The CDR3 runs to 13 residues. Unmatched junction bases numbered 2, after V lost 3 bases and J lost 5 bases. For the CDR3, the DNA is TGTGCCAGCAGCCACGCGGGAGGGAACGAGCAGTACTTC. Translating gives CASSHAGGNEQYF.

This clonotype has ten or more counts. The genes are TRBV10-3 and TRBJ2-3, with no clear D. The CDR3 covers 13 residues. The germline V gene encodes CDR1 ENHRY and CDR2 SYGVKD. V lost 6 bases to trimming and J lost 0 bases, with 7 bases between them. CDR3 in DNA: TGTGCCATCAGATCGGAGAGCACAGATACGCAGTATTTT. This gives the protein CAIRSESTDTQYF.